The text below deals with one T cell receptor (beta chain). Antigen specificity is unknown. The CDR3 contains 12 residues. V shed 5 bases and J shed 10 bases, with 14 bases lying between them. Germline lookup yields CDR1 SGHAT and CDR2 FQNNGV. These data are taken from a study of cytomegalovirus exposure and HLA in healthy donors. Study background: An earlier analysis identified 120 million or so unique TCR beta sequences in 150 million to 200 million T cells. Study observations and caveats: The study carried out a later analysis of TCR beta sequences. It associated 15,000 to 20,000 of them with specific HLA alleles at a false discovery rate of 0.05. Later work found most CMV-associated TCR beta chains apparently HLA-restricted. Generally TCR sequences proved uncommon, though certain public TCRs appeared in numerous donors.

This PCR relied on a set of 60 Vbeta primers and 13 Jbeta primers. Clones were sequenced by immunoSEQ multiplex PCR, and TCRdb holds only the in-frame ones, with some missing. The sample shows more than 150,000 clones, about 82% of them seen only once. The sequenced sample was PBMCs. The chain joins TRBV11-2 to TRBJ1-1; D is perhaps TRBD1 (5 bases). The TCR comes from a woman younger than 45 in good health and CMV-seronegative. The CDR3 spells CASSPRQFRAFF. CDR3 in DNA: TGTGCCAGCAGCCCACGACAGTTCCGAGCTTTCTTT.